This T cell receptor beta chain was sequenced during a study of blood T cell repertoires in COVID-19. Overall study context: COVID-19 samples from acute and convalescent phases originated in the United States, Italy and Spain. Nucleic acid was either cDNA or gDNA, and it came from T cells, B-cell-depleted T cells, or PBMCs.

Per the study methods: Counts of nucleated cells, estimated from reference gene primer amplification, were obtained. Here immunoSEQ multiplex PCR was the method, and the copy in TCRdb shows in-frame clones only, minus some. The DNA gave D and trimming, while V, J and clone size come from that table. The profile shows about 210,000 clones, around 82% of them singletons. The receptor's source is a man aged 45-60 years with active or convalescent COVID-19. Sequencing was performed on peripheral blood.

DNA of the CDR3: TGTGCCAGCAGCAACAATGACAGGGACAATGAGCAGTTCTTC. Its translation: CASSNNDRDNEQFF. The V and J genes are TRBV6-5 and TRBJ2-1; TRBD1 matches at 7 bases. The CDR3 is made up of 14 amino acids. V lost 6 bases, J lost 5 bases, and 7 bases stayed unmatched. Germline assignment: CDR1 MNHEY and CDR2 SVGAGI.